This T cell receptor (beta chain) emerged from a study of T cell repertoires in cytomegalovirus infection. Concerning this clonotype: Its antigen remains unidentified.

MiXCR, applied by TCRdb to the reads, yields one record per CDR3 protein. This table has roughly 920,000 distinct CDR3 sequences, approximately 33% appearing once. Per germline, CDR1 ENHRY and CDR2 SYGVKD. The length of the CDR3 is 16 residues. J was trimmed by 0 bases and V by 0 bases; bases with no gene match: 5. This chain links TRBV10-3 with TRBJ2-7; 7 positions agree with TRBD1. This sample comprised cultured CD8+ T cells from PBMCs, obtained from culture after CMV antigen stimulation. This TCR came from a human donor in good health (CMV status not recorded). Some clones in this sample may be carry-over from other donors' samples. CDR3 coding DNA: TGTGCCATCAGTGAGTCAGGGGGCGAGTACTCCTACGAGCAGTACTTC. It specifies CAISESGGEYSYEQYF.